This TCR beta chain comes out of a study of cytomegalovirus exposure and HLA in healthy donors. Study-wide background: From HLA-typed donors, an early data release held around 85 million unique TCRs.

CDR1 and CDR2 (germline): SGHTA, FQGNSA. There are 15 residues in the CDR3. V shed 4 bases and J shed 0 bases, with 10 bases lying between them. The PCR contained 60 Vbeta and 13 Jbeta primers. Profiling relied on immunoSEQ multiplex PCR, and the TCRdb table lists in-frame clones only, not all of them. The sample consists of around 110,000 clones, roughly 82% of them appearing once. Material for sequencing was PBMCs. The receptor was derived from a man between 50 and 59 years old in good health and CMV-seronegative. This chain connects TRBV7-2 to TRBJ2-1; D gene uncertain. The CDR3 nucleotides are TGTGCCAGCAGCTCAACGACTGGCTCCTACAATGAGCAGTTCTTC. Its translation is CASSSTTGSYNEQFF.